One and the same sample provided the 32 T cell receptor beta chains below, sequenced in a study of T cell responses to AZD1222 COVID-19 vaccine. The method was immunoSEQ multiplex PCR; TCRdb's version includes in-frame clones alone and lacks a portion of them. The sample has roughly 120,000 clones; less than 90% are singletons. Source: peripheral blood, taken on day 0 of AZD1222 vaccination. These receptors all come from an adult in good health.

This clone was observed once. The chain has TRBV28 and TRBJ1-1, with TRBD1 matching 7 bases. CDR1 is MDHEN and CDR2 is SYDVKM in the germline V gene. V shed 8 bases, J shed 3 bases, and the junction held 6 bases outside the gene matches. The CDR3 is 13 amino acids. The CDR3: CASDRTGDTEAFF. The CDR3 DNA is TGTGCCAGCGATCGTACAGGGGACACTGAAGCTTTCTTT.

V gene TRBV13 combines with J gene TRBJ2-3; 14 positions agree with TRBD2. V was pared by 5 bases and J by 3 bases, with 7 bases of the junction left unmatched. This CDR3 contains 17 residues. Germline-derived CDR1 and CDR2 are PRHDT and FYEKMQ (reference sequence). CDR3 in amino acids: CASSGTSGRGRTDTQYF. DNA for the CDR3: TGTGCCAGCAGCGGGACTAGCGGGAGAGGTAGGACAGATACGCAGTATTTT.

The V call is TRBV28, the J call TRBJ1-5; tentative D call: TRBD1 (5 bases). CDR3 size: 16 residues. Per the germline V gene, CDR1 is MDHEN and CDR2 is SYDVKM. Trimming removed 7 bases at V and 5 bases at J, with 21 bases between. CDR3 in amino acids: CASKEGAAAFYQPQHF. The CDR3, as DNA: TGTGCCAGCAAAGAAGGGGCAGCAGCCTTTTATCAGCCCCAGCATTTT.

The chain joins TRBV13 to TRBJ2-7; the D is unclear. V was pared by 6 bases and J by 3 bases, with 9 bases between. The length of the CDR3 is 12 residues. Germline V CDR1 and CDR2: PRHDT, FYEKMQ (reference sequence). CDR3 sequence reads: CASSQDNYEQYF. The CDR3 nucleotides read TGTGCCAGCAGTCAGGATAACTACGAGCAGTACTTC.

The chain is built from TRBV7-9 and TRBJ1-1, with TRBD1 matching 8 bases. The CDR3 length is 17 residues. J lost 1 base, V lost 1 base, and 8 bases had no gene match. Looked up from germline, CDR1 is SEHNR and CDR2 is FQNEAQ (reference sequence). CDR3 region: CASSLGQGASANTEAFF. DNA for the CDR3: TGTGCCAGCAGCTTAGGGCAGGGGGCCTCGGCGAACACTGAAGCTTTCTTT.

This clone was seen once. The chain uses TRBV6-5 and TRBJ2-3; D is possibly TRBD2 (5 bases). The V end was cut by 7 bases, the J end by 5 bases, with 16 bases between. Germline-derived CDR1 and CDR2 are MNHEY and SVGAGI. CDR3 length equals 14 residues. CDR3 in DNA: TGTGCCAGCACCCTAAGGACTGATCGAGATACGCAGTATTTT. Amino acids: CASTLRTDRDTQYF.

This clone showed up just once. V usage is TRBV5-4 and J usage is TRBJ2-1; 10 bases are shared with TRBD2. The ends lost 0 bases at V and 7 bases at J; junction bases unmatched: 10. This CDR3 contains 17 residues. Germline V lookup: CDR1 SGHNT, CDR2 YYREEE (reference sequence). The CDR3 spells CASSLAPLAGGGNEQFF. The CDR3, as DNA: TGTGCCAGCAGCTTGGCGCCTTTAGCGGGAGGAGGTAATGAGCAGTTCTTC.

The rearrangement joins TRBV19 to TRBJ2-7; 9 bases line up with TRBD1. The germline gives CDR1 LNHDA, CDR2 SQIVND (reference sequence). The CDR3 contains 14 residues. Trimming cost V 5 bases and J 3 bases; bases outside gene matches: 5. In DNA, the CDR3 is TGTGCCAGTAGTGGCCGGGACAGGGTCTACGAGCAGTACTTC. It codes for CASSGRDRVYEQYF.

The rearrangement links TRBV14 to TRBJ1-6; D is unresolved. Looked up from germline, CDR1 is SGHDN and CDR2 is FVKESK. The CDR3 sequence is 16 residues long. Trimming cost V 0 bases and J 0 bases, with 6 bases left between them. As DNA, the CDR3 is TGTGCCAGCAGCCAAGATATCGGCTCCTATAATTCACCCCTCCACTTT. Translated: CASSQDIGSYNSPLHF.

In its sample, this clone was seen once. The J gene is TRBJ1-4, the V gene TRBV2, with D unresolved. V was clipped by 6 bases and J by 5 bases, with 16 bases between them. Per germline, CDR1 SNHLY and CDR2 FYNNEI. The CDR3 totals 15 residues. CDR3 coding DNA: TGTGCCAGCAGGCCAGAGGGCAATCGGAATGAAAAACTGTTTTTT. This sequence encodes CASRPEGNRNEKLFF.

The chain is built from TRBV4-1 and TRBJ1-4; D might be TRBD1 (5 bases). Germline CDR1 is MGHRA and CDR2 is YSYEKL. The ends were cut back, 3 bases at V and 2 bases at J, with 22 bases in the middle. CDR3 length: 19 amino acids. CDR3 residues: CASSQPLKGFYGTNEKLFF. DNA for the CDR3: TGCGCCAGCAGCCAGCCCTTAAAGGGGTTTTACGGGACTAATGAAAAACTGTTTTTT.

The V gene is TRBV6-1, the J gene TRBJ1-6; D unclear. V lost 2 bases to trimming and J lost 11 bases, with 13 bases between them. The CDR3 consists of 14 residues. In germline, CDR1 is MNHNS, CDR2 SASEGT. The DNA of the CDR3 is TGTGCCAGCAGTGAACGGGCCCACGGGGCACCCCTCCACTTT. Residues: CASSERAHGAPLHF.

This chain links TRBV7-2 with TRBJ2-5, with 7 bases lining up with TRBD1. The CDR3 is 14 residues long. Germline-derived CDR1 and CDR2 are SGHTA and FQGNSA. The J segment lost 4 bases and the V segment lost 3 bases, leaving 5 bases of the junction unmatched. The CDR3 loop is CASSLPTGLETQYF. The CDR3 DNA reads TGTGCCAGCAGCTTGCCGACAGGGCTAGAGACCCAGTACTTC.

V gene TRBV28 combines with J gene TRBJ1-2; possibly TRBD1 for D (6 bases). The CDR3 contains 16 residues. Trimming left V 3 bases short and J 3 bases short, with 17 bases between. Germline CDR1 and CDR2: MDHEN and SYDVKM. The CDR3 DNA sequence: TGTGCCAGCAGTTTGCCCGACAGGACACGAGACTATGGCTACACCTTC. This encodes CASSLPDRTRDYGYTF.

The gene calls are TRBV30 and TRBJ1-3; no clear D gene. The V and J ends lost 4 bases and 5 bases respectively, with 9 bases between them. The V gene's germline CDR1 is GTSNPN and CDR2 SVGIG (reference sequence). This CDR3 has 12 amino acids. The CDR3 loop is CAWTGSRNTIYF. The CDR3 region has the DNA TGTGCCTGGACCGGCTCAAGAAACACCATATATTTT.

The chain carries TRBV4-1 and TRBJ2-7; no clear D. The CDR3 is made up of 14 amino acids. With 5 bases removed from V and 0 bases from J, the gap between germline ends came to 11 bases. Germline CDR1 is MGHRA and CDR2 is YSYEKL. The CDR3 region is CASSSTRGSYEQYF. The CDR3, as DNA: TGCGCCAGCAGCTCAACTCGTGGCTCCTACGAGCAGTACTTC.

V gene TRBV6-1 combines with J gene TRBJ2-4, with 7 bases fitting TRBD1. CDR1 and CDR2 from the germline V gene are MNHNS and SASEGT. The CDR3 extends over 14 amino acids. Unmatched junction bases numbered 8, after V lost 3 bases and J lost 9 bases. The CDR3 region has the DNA TGTGCCAGCAGTGATAGGGGGCAAGGAGTCATTCAGTACTTC. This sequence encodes CASSDRGQGVIQYF.

The CDR3 bases are TGTGCCAGCAGTCCCCCCGGGGAAGGAGGTGAAAAACTGTTTTTT. Amino acids: CASSPPGEGGEKLFF. V is TRBV28 and J is TRBJ1-4; D unresolved. Deletions cut 5 bases from V and 7 bases from J, with 17 bases between. This CDR3 is built from 15 residues. Per germline, CDR1 MDHEN and CDR2 SYDVKM.

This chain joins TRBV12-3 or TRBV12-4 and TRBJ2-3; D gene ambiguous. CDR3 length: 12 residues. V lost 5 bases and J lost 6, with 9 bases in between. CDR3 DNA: TGTGCCAGCAGTCCCCAATGGGATACGCAGTATTTT. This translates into CASSPQWDTQYF.

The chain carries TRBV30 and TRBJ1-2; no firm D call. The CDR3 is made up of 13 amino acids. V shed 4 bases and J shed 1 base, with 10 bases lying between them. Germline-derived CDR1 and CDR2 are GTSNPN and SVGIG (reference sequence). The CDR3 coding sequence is TGTGCCTGGAACAGAGACGGTAACTATGGCTACACCTTC. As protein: CAWNRDGNYGYTF. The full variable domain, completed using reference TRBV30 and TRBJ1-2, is SQTIHQWPATLVQPVGSPLSLECTVEGTSNPNLYWYRQAAGRGLQLLFYSVGIGQISSEVPQNLSASRPQDRQFILSSKKLLLSDSGFYLCAWNRDGNYGYTFGSGTRLTVV.

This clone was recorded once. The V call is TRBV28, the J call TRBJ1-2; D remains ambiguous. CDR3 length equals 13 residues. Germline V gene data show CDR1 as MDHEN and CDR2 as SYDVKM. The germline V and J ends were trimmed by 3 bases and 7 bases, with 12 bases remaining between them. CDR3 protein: CASSLSPPGGYTF. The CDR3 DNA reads TGTGCCAGCAGTTTGTCGCCGCCGGGTGGCTACACCTTC.

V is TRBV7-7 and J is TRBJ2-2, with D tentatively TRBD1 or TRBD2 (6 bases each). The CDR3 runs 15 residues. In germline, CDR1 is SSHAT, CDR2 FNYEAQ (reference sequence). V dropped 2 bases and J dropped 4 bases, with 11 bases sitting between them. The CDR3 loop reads CASSLRGPGTGELFF. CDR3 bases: TGTGCCAGCAGCTTACGGGGGCCGGGCACCGGGGAGCTGTTTTTT.

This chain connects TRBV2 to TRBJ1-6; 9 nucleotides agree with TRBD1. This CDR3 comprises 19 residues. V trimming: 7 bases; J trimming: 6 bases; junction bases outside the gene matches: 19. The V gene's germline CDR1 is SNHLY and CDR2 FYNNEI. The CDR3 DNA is TGTGCCAGCAATTTGGCGACAGGGGGAAGGTTCCAGACTAATTCACCCCTCCACTTT. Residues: CASNLATGGRFQTNSPLHF.

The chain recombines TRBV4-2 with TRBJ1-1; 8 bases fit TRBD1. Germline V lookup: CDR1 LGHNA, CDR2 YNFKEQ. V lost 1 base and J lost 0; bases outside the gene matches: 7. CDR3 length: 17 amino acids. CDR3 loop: CASSQAGQGLMNTEAFF. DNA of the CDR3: TGTGCCAGCAGCCAAGCTGGACAGGGCCTAATGAACACTGAAGCTTTCTTT.

CDR3 bases: TGTGCCAGCAGTGAAGCCACGCTCTGGGGGACAGAAGACACTGAAGCTTTCTTT. Translation: CASSEATLWGTEDTEAFF. The chain employs TRBV6-1 and TRBJ1-1; 7 bases fit TRBD1. Looked up from germline, CDR1 is MNHNS and CDR2 is SASEGT. The CDR3 runs 18 residues. V gave up 0 bases and J gave up 3 bases; unmatched junction bases: 13.

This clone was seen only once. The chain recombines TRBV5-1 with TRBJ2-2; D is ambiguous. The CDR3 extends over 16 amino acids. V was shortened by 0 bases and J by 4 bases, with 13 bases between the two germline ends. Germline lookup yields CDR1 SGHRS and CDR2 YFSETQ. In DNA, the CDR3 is TGCGCCAGCAGCTTGGAATCGAGGACCGTCACCGGGGAGCTGTTTTTT. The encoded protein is CASSLESRTVTGELFF.

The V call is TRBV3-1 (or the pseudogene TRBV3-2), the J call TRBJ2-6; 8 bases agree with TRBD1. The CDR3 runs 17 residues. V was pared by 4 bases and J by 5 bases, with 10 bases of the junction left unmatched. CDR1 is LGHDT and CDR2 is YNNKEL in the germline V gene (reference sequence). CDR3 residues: CASSLTGGASRANVLTF. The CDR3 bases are TGTGCCAGCAGCCTTACAGGGGGAGCCTCAAGGGCCAACGTCCTGACTTTC.

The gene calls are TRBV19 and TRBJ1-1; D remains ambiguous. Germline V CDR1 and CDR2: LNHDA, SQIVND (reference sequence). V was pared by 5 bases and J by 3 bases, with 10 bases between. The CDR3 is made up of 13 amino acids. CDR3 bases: TGTGCCAGTAGTTGGGGAATTTACACTGAAGCTTTCTTT. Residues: CASSWGIYTEAFF.

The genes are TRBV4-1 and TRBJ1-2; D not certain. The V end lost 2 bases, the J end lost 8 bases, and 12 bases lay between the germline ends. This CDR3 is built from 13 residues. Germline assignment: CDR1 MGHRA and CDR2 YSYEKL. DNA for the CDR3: TGCGCCAGCAGCCAACAAGCCGATTGGGGCTACACCTTC. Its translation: CASSQQADWGYTF.

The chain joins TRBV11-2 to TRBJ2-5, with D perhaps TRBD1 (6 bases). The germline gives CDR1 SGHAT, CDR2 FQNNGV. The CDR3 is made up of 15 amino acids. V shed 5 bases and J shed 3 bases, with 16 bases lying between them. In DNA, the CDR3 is TGTGCCAGCAGCAAACAGGGACAACGAGAAGAGACCCAGTACTTC. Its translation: CASSKQGQREETQYF.

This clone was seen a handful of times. CDR3: CASSAYLTGGSSYNEQFF. The DNA of the CDR3 is TGTGCCAGCAGCGCTTACCTCACTGGCGGAAGCTCCTACAATGAGCAGTTCTTC. The chain recombines TRBV9 with TRBJ2-1; D uncertain. There are 18 residues in the CDR3. Germline V CDR1 and CDR2: SGDLS, YYNGEE. V was clipped by 3 bases and J by 0 bases, with 19 bases between them.

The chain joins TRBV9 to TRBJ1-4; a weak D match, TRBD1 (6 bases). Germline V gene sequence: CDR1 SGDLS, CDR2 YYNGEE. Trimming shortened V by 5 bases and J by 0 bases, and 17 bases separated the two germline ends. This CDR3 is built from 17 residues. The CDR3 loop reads CASSGAGHSTTNEKLFF. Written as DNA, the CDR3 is TGTGCCAGCAGTGGAGCGGGACATTCTACAACTAATGAAAAACTGTTTTTT.